This TCR beta chain was observed in a study of blood T cells in healthy people across ages (dated by TCRdb to between 2014 and 2017). Regarding the research as a whole: Template switching captured roughly one uniquely barcoded TCR beta cDNA molecule per two T cells in model experiments. The study measured age-related changes in TCR beta repertoire diversity using deep sequencing normalized with unique cDNA molecular identifiers. The donors were divided into four age groups: young (average about 15 years), middle-aged (about 39), aged (around 67) and long-lived (82). To avoid experimental bias, donors of different ages were randomly spread across the sequencing lanes. Using the same blood draw, the study looked at two additional independent replicas of 1 million unique cDNA reads for two donors, one aged 18 to 30 and the other aged 80 or older. What the authors observed across the whole study: Since profiling was done on bulk unsorted PBMCs, naive and antigen-experienced compartments could not be conclusively compared. Compared with the aged group, the long-lived group had more naive CD4+ T cells, fewer expanded clones and increased TCR diversity, suggesting age selection. Observed TCR beta diversity per million T cells fell roughly linearly with age, and a significant reduction was already apparent by age around 40. Donor CMV infection status was unknown, potentially confounding age-related changes in expanded clonotypes. Total diversity estimates from one million sequenced T cells were considered lower bounds and underestimates. Observed TCR beta diversity correlated strongly with the percentage of naive T cells measured by flow cytometry.

There are 15 amino acids in the CDR3, from cysteine to phenylalanine inclusive. Just CDR3 DNA is preserved here, 45 bases in frame from base 1. The V and J ends are trimmed by 6 bases and 10 bases, leaving 21 bases between them. Via the germline V gene, CDR1 is MNHEY and CDR2 SVGAGI. Preparation of the library involved 5' RACE. The data were produced on an Illumina HiSeq 2500. The second PCR ran for about 6 to 12 cycles and used a J-beta primer mix along with a sample-barcoded 5' primer. A template-switch 5' adaptor carrying 12 random nucleotides introduced a unique molecular identifier onto each TCR beta cDNA molecule. Each sample yielded at least 3 million CDR3-containing paired-end reads. All of the RNA was converted into first-strand cDNA using the Mint cDNA synthesis kit, with a TRBC-specific oligonucleotide serving as the primer. Following uracil-DNA glycosylase treatment, all cDNA underwent a first 18-cycle PCR with the universal primers M1SS and BC2_uni_R. The source study handled its data this way. For normalization, 1 million high-quality reads, each with a distinct molecular identifier, were randomly selected from each sample. Instead of being binned into consensus sequences, reads with shared molecular identifiers were discarded. CDR3 identification, clonotype clustering and error correction used MiTCR with a Q25 quality threshold and the strictest error-elimination algorithm. Lower-bound total TCR beta diversity was estimated with a nonparametric unseen species model using Euler transformation. TCRdb handled the public reads itself, with Q25 trimming in fastp and clone calling in MiXCR, and kept productive beta chains. Every entry covers one CDR3 protein and lists the most common genes and DNA from its rows. The authors' filters were not applied to this entry. For this sample there are 600,000 to 850,000 distinct CDR3 sequences; about 42% appear just once. The ten largest clonotypes hold 20% to 25% of the sample.

The table lists this clonotype with a few counts. Its specific antigen is unknown. No quality values exist for individual bases; no much larger clone is one base distant. The approximately 41 donors, aged about 6 to 100 years, were systemically healthy Caucasian individuals from Russia. Each donor gave ten milliliters of peripheral blood, collected into EDTA-treated Vacutainer tubes. Ficoll-Paque density-gradient centrifugation was used to isolate PBMCs, with at least 7 million per sample. Total RNA was extracted from PBMCs with Trizol reagent, with at least 5 micrograms obtained per sample. For every donor, an aliquot of PBMCs went through flow cytometry to measure the percentages of naive CD45RAhigh/CD27high T cells.

Sequenced input: blood. This receptor was identified in a woman aged 55-69 years in good health. Recombination linked TRBV6-5 to TRBJ1-4; TRBD1 is possibly the D segment (5 matching bases). The sequence in DNA is TGTGCCAGCAGCCTGGGGCCGGGCGGTAGAGGAAAACTGTTTTTT. This is translated as CASSLGPGGRGKLFF.